The 12 T cell receptor beta chains in this list originate from one sample, sequenced in a study of shared clonotypes between healthy human individuals. The method was immunoSEQ multiplex PCR; TCRdb's version includes in-frame clones alone and lacks a portion of them. The sample contains about 980,000 clones, approximately 80% of which appear only once. The sequenced sample was memory CD4+ T cells sorted from blood. As for subset: CD45RA-negative fraction. The receptors originated from a man between 18 and 35 years old in good health.

On this clone itself: Given a much more abundant clone one base away, this may be a read error. The rearrangement links TRBV6-6 to TRBJ2-7, with a possible D match to TRBD2 (5 bases). The ends were cut back, 6 bases at V and 2 bases at J, with 8 bases in the middle. Germline assignment: CDR1 MNHNY and CDR2 SVGAGI (reference sequence). The CDR3 spans 12 residues. CDR3 DNA: TGTGCCAGCAGCCGAGGGCCCTACGAGCAGTACTTC. Translating gives CASSRGPYEQYF.

In this sample, this clone turned up once. The chain is built from TRBV19 and TRBJ1-2; no firm D call. Trimming shortened V by 6 bases and J by 4 bases, and 18 bases separated the two germline ends. The CDR3 extends over 15 amino acids. Germline V CDR1 and CDR2: LNHDA, SQIVND (reference sequence). CDR3 sequence (DNA): TGTGCCAGTAGGGATCAAGGGCGCAGCTCCTATGGCTACACCTTC. Its protein product is CASRDQGRSSYGYTF.

The chain joins TRBV20-1 to TRBJ2-3; maybe TRBD2 (6 bases). The germline V gene has CDR1 DFQATT and CDR2 SNEGSKA (reference sequence). The CDR3 loop spans 11 amino acids. This CDR3 is CSFLGGDTQYF. In DNA, the CDR3 is TGCAGCTTTCTCGGGGGAGATACGCAGTATTTT.

This chain joins TRBV18 and TRBJ1-2; D unresolved. V was clipped by 1 base and J by 6 bases, with 9 bases between them. Per germline, CDR1 KGHSH and CDR2 LQKENI. This CDR3 is 13 amino acids long. CDR3 coding DNA: TGTGCCAGCTCACCACGTCCCTCAGATGGCTACACCTTC. Translation: CASSPRPSDGYTF.

V is TRBV29-1 and J is TRBJ2-2; D not certain. The germline CDR1 and CDR2 sequences are SQVTM and ANQGSEA. This CDR3 comprises 11 residues. Trimming took off 4 bases at V and 7 bases at J, with 7 bases between the two ends. The CDR3 sequence is CSVVGYGELFF. The CDR3 bases are TGCAGCGTTGTAGGTTACGGGGAGCTGTTTTTT.

This chain uses TRBV28 with TRBJ1-2, with D hard to call. Germline CDR1 MDHEN, CDR2 SYDVKM. V was trimmed by 2 bases and J by 8 bases, leaving 9 bases between them. The CDR3 sequence is 12 residues long. For the CDR3, the DNA is TGTGCCAGCAGTTTAGTCGAGATGGGCTACACCTTC. It translates to CASSLVEMGYTF.

The chain recombines TRBV6-4 with TRBJ2-3, with 11 bases fitting TRBD2. The CDR3 covers 16 residues. J lost 6 bases, V lost 6 bases, and 11 bases had no gene match. CDR1 MRHNA and CDR2 SNTAGT come from the germline V gene. The CDR3 here is CASRTLAGGSRDTQYF. In DNA form, the CDR3 reads TGTGCCAGCAGAACTTTAGCGGGGGGGTCTCGGGATACGCAGTATTTT.

This chain uses TRBV29-1 with TRBJ2-5; TRBD1 might be the D (6 bases). V lost 6 bases and J lost 1, with 9 bases in between. From germline, CDR1 is SQVTM and CDR2 ANQGSEA. The CDR3 covers 12 residues. The CDR3 reads CSVQGGQETQYF. The CDR3 bases are TGCAGCGTACAGGGCGGCCAAGAGACCCAGTACTTC.

This clone has only one observation. The rearrangement uses TRBV4-1 and TRBJ2-7, with a weak D call TRBD1 (5 bases). The CDR3 has 15 amino acids. The V and J ends lost 0 bases and 3 bases respectively, with 12 bases between them. The germline gives CDR1 MGHRA, CDR2 YSYEKL. DNA for the CDR3: TGCGCCAGCAGCCAAGACAGGGTAACCTTCTACGAGCAGTACTTC. Its translation: CASSQDRVTFYEQYF.

V is TRBV18 and J is TRBJ2-7; 7 bases agree with TRBD1. The CDR3 has 15 residues. After removal of 5 bases from V and 3 bases from J, the junction contained 10 bases not matched to a gene. Germline CDR1 is KGHSH and CDR2 is LQKENI. The CDR3 here is CASSDRQGRSYEQYF. The DNA for the CDR3 is TGTGCCAGCTCAGATCGACAGGGAAGAAGCTACGAGCAGTACTTC.

The chain employs TRBV4-2 and TRBJ1-1; possibly TRBD1 for D (6 bases). This CDR3 comprises 15 residues. V shed 5 bases and J shed 3 bases, with 16 bases lying between them. Looked up from germline, CDR1 is LGHNA and CDR2 is YNFKEQ. The CDR3 DNA sequence: TGTGCCAGCAGCTTTTCGGACAGTCCCTACACTGAAGCTTTCTTT. It codes for CASSFSDSPYTEAFF.

This clone was counted only a few times. This sequence joins TRBV6-1 and TRBJ2-3, with D unclear. CDR1 MNHNS and CDR2 SASEGT come from the germline V gene. V was pared by 9 bases and J by 2 bases, with 9 bases between. The CDR3 loop spans 12 amino acids. CDR3 coding DNA: TGTGCCAGTCGAGCACCCACAGATACGCAGTATTTT. Protein: CASRAPTDTQYF.